The rows below give T cell receptor beta chains drawn from one sample of a study of blood T cell repertoires in COVID-19. Measured with immunoSEQ multiplex PCR; TCRdb has only the in-frame clones, and not every one. Found here are 250,000 to 300,000 clones, about 91% of them singletons; the top ten hold 4% to 5%. Sample: peripheral blood. Every receptor here comes from a woman in her thirties or forties who had recovered from COVID-19. The CDR3 runs from the conserved cysteine through the conserved F or W. The D gene is left open where the match is weak. The size entry is marked missing in some rows and otherwise reads once, few, many or a size class.

len	abundance	d_gene	v_gene	j_gene	CDR3nt	CDR3aa
12	NA	NA	TRBV15	TRBJ1-4	TGTGCCACCAGCAGAGATAGCGAAAAACTGTTTTTT	CATSRDSEKLFF
17	NA	TRBD1	TRBV3-1/TRBV3-2	TRBJ2-2	TGTGCCAGCAGCCAATCCCGGGACAGCGCGAACACCGGGGAGCTGTTTTTT	CASSQSRDSANTGELFF
15	NA	NA	TRBV7-6	TRBJ2-2	TGTGCCAGCAGCTTACGCGGGTCCGACACCGGGGAGCTGTTTTTT	CASSLRGSDTGELFF
15	once	NA	TRBV9	TRBJ2-7	TGTGCCAGCAGCTTAGCATCGACAGCCTCCTACGAGCAGTACTTC	CASSLASTASYEQYF
16	NA	TRBD2	TRBV27	TRBJ2-3	TGTGCCAGCAGTTTGTGGGGCGGGGGGGTCACAGATACGCAGTATTTT	CASSLWGGGVTDTQYF
14	NA	TRBD1	TRBV27	TRBJ1-1	TGTGCCAGCAGCTTACAGGGGTTGAACACTGAAGCTTTCTTT	CASSLQGLNTEAFF
14	once	NA	TRBV7-9	TRBJ2-1	TGTGCCAGCAGCTTAGTCCGGGGCTACAATGAGCAGTTCTTC	CASSLVRGYNEQFF
14	NA	TRBD1	TRBV2	TRBJ1-4	TGTGCCAGCATCCGGGACAGGGGCGGTGAAAAACTGTTTTTT	CASIRDRGGEKLFF
12	NA	NA	TRBV19	TRBJ2-3	TGTGCCTGCGGGTTTAGCTCAGATACGCAGTATTTT	CACGFSSDTQYF
13	NA	NA	TRBV29-1	TRBJ2-2	TGCAGCGTTGTACTAGAAAACACCGGGGAGCTGTTTTTT	CSVVLENTGELFF
14	NA	NA	TRBV5-5	TRBJ2-5	TGTGCCAGCAGCTTTCCGGGGGACCAAGAGACCCAGTACTTC	CASSFPGDQETQYF
14	NA	NA	TRBV3-1/TRBV3-2	TRBJ2-2	TGTGCCAGCAGCCAAGATGGGCGGGCTGGGGAGCTGTTTTTT	CASSQDGRAGELFF
16	once	TRBD2	TRBV7-9	TRBJ2-1	TGTGCCAGCAGCTACCCGACTAGCGGGGGGGCTCATGAGCAGTTCTTC	CASSYPTSGGAHEQFF
15	NA	TRBD2	TRBV30	TRBJ2-1	TGTGCCTGGAGTGTACTGGCGGGGGGGCCTGGTGAGCAGTTCTTC	CAWSVLAGGPGEQFF
15	NA	NA	TRBV5-4	TRBJ2-3	TGTGCCAGCAGCTTGGATTCAGGAGGGACAGATACGCAGTATTTT	CASSLDSGGTDTQYF
16	NA	TRBD1	TRBV2	TRBJ1-1	TGTGCCAGCAGTGGAAGTACAGGGGGCATGAACACTGAAGCTTTCTTT	CASSGSTGGMNTEAFF
12	NA	NA	TRBV29-1	TRBJ2-6	TGCAGCGTCTTATCTGGGGCCAACGTCCTGACTTTC	CSVLSGANVLTF
15	NA	TRBD2	TRBV25-1	TRBJ2-1	TGTGCCAGCAGTGAATGGGTTAGCGGGACAAATGAGCAGTTCTTC	CASSEWVSGTNEQFF
12	NA	NA	TRBV12-3/TRBV12-4	TRBJ1-2	TGTGCCAGCAGTTTAGGGGGGCGAGGCTACACCTTC	CASSLGGRGYTF
13	once	TRBD1	TRBV7-9	TRBJ1-2	TGTGCCAGCAGCCCGGACAGGAACTATGGCTACACCTTC	CASSPDRNYGYTF
15	few	NA	TRBV10-3	TRBJ2-7	TGTGCCATCAGTGAGTCAATAGATATGGTCTACGAGCAGTACTTC	CAISESIDMVYEQYF
15	NA	NA	TRBV19	TRBJ2-5	TGTGCCAGTAGTATTAGGCCAGGGAGGCTGGAGACCCAGTACTTC	CASSIRPGRLETQYF
13	NA	TRBD1	TRBV30	TRBJ1-2	TGTGCCTGGAGTGGGGGACAGATCTATGGCTACACCTTC	CAWSGGQIYGYTF
16	NA	TRBD1	TRBV11-3	TRBJ2-1	TGTGCCAGCAGCTTCAAAAACAGGGGCCGCGACAATGAGCAGTTCTTC	CASSFKNRGRDNEQFF
16	once	TRBD1	TRBV20-1	TRBJ2-1	TGCAGTGCTAGTAAGTCTCGGGACAGGTATGCAAGGGAGCAGTTCTTC	CSASKSRDRYAREQFF
13	NA	NA	TRBV2	TRBJ2-7	TGTGCCAGCAAGTCTGGGCCCACCTACGAGCAGTACTTC	CASKSGPTYEQYF
15	NA	TRBD1	TRBV19	TRBJ1-4	TGTGCCAGTTCTTCTTCGGGACAGCTCAATGAAAAACTGTTTTTT	CASSSSGQLNEKLFF